The entry below describes one TCR beta chain. Its antigen has not been determined. No much larger clone is present one base from it, and per-base qualities are unavailable. This record comes from a study of shared clonotypes between healthy human individuals (dated by TCRdb to 2018 to 2020). Regarding the complete study: Three men and a couple of women, aged 18 to 49 years, made up the cohort. Between about 0.8 and 8.9 billion PBMCs per donor were obtained by leukapheresis. Libraries were prepared and TCR repertoires were sequenced by different laboratories using diverse techniques, in order to increase sequencing depth and limit assay-specific biases. To estimate repertoire size and how much clonotypes are shared between individuals, the study performed deep sequencing of blood TCR repertoires from a few healthy adults.

Using the deep immunoSEQ assay, TCR CDR3 regions were amplified from genomic DNA by multiplex PCR. For each cell subset, the extracted genomic DNA was distributed evenly across all wells of several immunoSEQ 96-well plates, and each plate served as one replicate. Each replicate PCR for unsorted PBMC received about 0.3 ug genomic DNA, equal to about 30,000 T cell genomes. Ten immunoSEQ deep assay plates were used to sequence the unsorted PBMC genomic DNA. Purified libraries were quantified with a Qubit 3.0 fluorometer, sized on a Bioanalyzer 2100, and re-quantified with the KAPA Library Quantification kit. Every immunoSEQ 96-well plate was sequenced on a dedicated single-read 150-cycle Illumina NextSeq 550 flow cell. The authors' analysis ran thus. Because only junctional sequences without quality scores were contained in the immunoSEQ output, filtering matching that applied to full-length reads could not be performed. Sequences were annotated with PyIR, a Python wrapper for IgBLAST v1.9, and V/J genes and CDR3 were assigned using IMGT germline references. Reads were filtered out if the reads had weak V/J assignments (E-value above 1e-6), no CDR3, stop codons, out-of-frame junctions, or ambiguous translated residues. V3J clonotypes were defined by identical inferred V gene, J gene, and CDR3 amino acid sequence. Percentage overlap between repertoires was computed as shared unique clonotypes divided by the size of the smaller repertoire. RTK rarefaction, the Chao1 estimator, and Recon v2.1 estimates of unobserved clonotypes were used to assess repertoire richness. This is the immuneACCESS table as TCRdb keeps it, with only in-frame sequences that have V and J called. A part of the clones is gone; compared with another copy, unresolved V genes explain less than half, and the rest is unexplained. That table supplies the V and J calls and clone size; D and trimming were determined from the DNA. Counted in this sample were hundreds of thousands of clones; about 80% of them appeared once. The ten largest clones represent more than 10% of the sample.

Here is what the overall study found, with its caveats: Because the study included only a small number of donors, the genetic and exposure-history diversity represented was limited. Pairwise subsampling led to the expectation that sequencing depth would affect the degree of clonotype sharing among donors. Sampling was restricted to blood, and TCR repertoires in tissues likely differ from the TCR repertoires found in blood.

The CDR3 runs 12 amino acids, cysteine and phenylalanine included. CDR3 DNA only is kept here, 36 bases in frame from base 1. The germline V gene (reference sequence) supplies CDR1 MNHNY and CDR2 SVGAGI. V drops 5 bases and J drops 6 bases, leaving 8 bases in between. Donors were healthy HIV-negative adults with no recently reported acute infections or vaccinations. All donors were Caucasian adults living in Nashville, Tennessee, USA. For unsorted samples, roughly 91 million PBMCs were counted, and genomic DNA was extracted using the QIAamp DNA Blood Mini kit. Blood was collected by leukapheresis, and PBMCs were isolated by Ficoll-Histopaque density gradient centrifugation and then cryopreserved in liquid nitrogen vapor phase.

The sequencing sample was made of PBMCs. The clonotype was recovered from a woman aged 40 to 55 in good health. Some clones in this sample may be carry-over from other donors' samples. The chain uses TRBV6-6 and TRBJ2-1; no D gene is confidently identified. The CDR3 region has the sequence CASSPVSNEQFF. The DNA sequence is given as TGTGCCAGCAGTCCAGTTAGCAATGAGCAGTTCTTC.